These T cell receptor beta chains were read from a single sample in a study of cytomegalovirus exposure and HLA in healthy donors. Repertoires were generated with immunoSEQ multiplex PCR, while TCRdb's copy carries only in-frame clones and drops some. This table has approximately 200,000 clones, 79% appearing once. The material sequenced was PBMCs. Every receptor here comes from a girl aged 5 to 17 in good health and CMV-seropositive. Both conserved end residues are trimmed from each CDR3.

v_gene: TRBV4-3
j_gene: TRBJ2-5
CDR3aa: ASSQAIAGAGETQY

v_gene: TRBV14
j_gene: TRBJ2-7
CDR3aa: ASSQAYEQY

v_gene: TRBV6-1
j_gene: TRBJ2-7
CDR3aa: ASDPRGRGYEQY

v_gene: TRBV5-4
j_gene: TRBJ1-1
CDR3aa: ASSYSGASDTEAF

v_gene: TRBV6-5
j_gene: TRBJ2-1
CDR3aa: ASSGGINEQF

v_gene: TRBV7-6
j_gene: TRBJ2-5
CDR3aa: ASSLGAGGQETQY

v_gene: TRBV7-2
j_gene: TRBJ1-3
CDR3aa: ASSSTGLSGNTIY

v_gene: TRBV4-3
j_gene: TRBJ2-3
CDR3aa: ASSQDFATVTDTQY

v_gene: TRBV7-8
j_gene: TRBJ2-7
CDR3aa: ASSSMGGGGYEQY

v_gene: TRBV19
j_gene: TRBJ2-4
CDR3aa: ASSIAWRGDRGSGIQY

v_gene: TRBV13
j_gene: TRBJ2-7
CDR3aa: ASSSPGIPYEQY

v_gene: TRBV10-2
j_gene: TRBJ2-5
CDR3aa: ASKGTSGGAVRRETQY

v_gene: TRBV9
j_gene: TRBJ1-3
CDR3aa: ASSVSGGPGNTIY

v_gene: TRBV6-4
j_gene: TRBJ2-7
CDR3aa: ASSEPGEQY

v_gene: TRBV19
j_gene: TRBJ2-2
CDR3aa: ASSATGIPGELF

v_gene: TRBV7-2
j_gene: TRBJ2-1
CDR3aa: ASSPRTTYNEQF

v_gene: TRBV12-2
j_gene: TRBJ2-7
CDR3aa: ASRLAGPPGGDEQY

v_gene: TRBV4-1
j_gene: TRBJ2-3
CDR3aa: ASSQDRGGLTDTQY

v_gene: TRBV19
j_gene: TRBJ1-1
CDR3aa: ASSFVTGEAF

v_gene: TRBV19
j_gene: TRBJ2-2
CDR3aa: ASRKGQGATTGELF

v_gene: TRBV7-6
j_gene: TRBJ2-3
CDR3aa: ASSSQRTSGGYTDTQY

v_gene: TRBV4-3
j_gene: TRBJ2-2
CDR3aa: ASSQTGLLNTGELF

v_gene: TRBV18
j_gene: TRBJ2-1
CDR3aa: ASSPIRTGQVVYEQF

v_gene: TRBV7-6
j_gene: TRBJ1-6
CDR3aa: ASSLEQGVNSPLH

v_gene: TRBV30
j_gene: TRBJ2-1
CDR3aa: AWGGGAGNEQF

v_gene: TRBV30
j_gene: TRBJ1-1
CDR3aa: AWSVRGPNTEAF

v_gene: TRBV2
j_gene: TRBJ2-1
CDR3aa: ASSPDTYNEQF

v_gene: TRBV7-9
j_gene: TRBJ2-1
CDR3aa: ASSLVGPPQGEQF

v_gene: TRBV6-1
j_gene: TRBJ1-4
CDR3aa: ASSERGNEKLF

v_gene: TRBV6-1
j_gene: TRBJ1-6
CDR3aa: ASSGGPGQGWPLH

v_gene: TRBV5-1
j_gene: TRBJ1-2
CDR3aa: ASSLAGQGNYGYT

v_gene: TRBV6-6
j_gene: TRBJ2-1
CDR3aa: ASSYGQGPNEQF

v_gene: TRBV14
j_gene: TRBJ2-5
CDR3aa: ASSQQGQETQY

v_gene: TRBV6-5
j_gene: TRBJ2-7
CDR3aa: ASSPTGVHEQY

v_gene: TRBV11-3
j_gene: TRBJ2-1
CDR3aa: ASSPPAGNEQF

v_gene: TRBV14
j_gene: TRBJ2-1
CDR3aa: ASSQEDSLISYNEQF

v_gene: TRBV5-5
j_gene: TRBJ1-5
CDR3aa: ASSLGSGSNQPQH

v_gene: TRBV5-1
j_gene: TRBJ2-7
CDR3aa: ASSWGQGRTNSYEQY

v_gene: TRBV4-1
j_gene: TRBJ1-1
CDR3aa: ASSQIGIPVSQGKAF

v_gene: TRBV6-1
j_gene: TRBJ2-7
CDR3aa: ASSATGYEQY